This section outlines one T cell receptor (beta chain) sequence together with its context. The antigen is not known. A multiplex PCR was run with 60 Vbeta primers and 13 Jbeta primers. Profiling relied on immunoSEQ multiplex PCR, and the TCRdb table lists in-frame clones only, not all of them. The sample lists more than 95,000 clones; over 75% were seen once. These data originate in a study of cytomegalovirus exposure and HLA in healthy donors. Study outcomes and limitations: Analysis was performed later, and it showed HLA-associated TCR beta chains to be more clonally expanded than equally common others. In a later analysis, a missense DCLRE1C variant was linked to TCR beta V- and J-gene trimming. Reported performance of the classifier showed diagnosis of cytomegalovirus status with high specificity and sensitivity.

Germline CDR1 and CDR2: GTSNPN and SVGIG (reference sequence). The V and J ends lost 1 base and 2 bases respectively, with 3 bases between them. There are 13 residues in the CDR3. This receptor was obtained from a man between 60 and 75 years old in good health and CMV-seropositive. This chain uses TRBV30 with TRBJ2-6; no definite D call. Sequencing input: PBMCs. CDR3: CAWSGTGANVLTF. The DNA of the CDR3 is TGTGCCTGGAGTGGTACTGGGGCCAACGTCCTGACTTTC.